This T cell receptor (beta chain) was recorded in a study of early T cells in non-severe SARS-CoV-2 infection. Germline V gene data show CDR1 as LNHNV and CDR2 as YYDKDF (reference sequence). CDR3 length equals 13 residues. Trimming took 1 base from V and 7 from J, leaving 8 bases between them. Via MiXCR, TCRdb re-called the 5' RACE reads, giving one row per CDR3 protein. The profile shows tens of thousands of distinct CDR3 sequences, roughly 6.2% of them singletons. This clonotype has at least ten counts. As yet, its antigen is unknown. Whole-study findings and limits: Reliance on VDJdb matching favored anti-spike CD8 responses; private and CD4 specificities were missed.

The V call is TRBV15, the J call TRBJ2-1; D is undetermined. The TCR originated in an adult who was a healthcare worker with PCR-confirmed SARS-CoV-2 infection or an uninfected control (not recorded which). Source material: whole blood. Here the CDR3 reads CATSRVVGNEQFF. CDR3 nucleotide sequence: TGTGCCACCAGCAGAGTGGTCGGAAATGAGCAGTTCTTC.